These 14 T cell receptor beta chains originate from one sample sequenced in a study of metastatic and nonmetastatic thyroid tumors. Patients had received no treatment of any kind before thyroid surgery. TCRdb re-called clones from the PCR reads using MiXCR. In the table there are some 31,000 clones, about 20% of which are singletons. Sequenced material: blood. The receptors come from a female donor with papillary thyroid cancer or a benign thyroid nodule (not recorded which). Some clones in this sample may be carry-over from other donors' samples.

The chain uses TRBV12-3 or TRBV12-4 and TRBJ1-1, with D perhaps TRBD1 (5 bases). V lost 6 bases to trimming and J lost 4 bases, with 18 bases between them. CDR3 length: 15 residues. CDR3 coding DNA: TGTGCCAGCAGGCCGGGTCAGGGAGGCAGCACTGAAGCTTTCTTT. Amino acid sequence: CASRPGQGGSTEAFF.

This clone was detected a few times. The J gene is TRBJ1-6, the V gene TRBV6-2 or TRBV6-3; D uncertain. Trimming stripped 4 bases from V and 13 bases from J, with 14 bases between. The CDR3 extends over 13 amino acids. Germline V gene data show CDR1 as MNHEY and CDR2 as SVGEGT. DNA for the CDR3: TGTGCCAGCAGTTCCGGGATAATCTCCCCCCTCCACTTT. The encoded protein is CASSSGIISPLHF.

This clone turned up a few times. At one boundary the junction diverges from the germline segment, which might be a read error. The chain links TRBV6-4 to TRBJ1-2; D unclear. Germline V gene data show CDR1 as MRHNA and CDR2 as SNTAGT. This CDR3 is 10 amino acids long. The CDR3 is CASSIGGHTF. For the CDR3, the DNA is TGTGCCAGCAGCATCGGTGGCCACACATTC.

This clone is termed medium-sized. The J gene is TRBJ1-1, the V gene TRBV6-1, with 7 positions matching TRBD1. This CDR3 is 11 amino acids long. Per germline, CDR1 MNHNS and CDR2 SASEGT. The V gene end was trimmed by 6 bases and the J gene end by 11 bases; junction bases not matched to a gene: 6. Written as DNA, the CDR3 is TGTGCCAGCAGACAGGGGACCGCCGCTTTCTTT. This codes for CASRQGTAAFF.

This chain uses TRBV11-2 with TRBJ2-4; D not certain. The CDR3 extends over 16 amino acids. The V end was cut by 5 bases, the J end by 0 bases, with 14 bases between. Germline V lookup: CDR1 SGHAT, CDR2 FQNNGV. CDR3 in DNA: TGTGCCAGCAGCCCCCTTCCGGGTTTAGCCAAAAACATTCAGTACTTC. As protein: CASSPLPGLAKNIQYF. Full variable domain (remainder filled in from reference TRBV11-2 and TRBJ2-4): EAGVAQSPRYKIIEKRQSVAFWCNPISGHATLYWYQQILGQGPKLLIQFQNNGVVDDSQLPKDRFSAERLKGVDSTLKIQPAKLEDSAVYLCASSPLPGLAKNIQYFGAGTRLSVL.

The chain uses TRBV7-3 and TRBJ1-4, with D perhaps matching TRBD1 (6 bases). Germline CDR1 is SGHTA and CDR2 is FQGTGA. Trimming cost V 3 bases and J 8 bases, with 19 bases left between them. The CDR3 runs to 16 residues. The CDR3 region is CASSLEPPGAGEKLFF. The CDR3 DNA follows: TGTGCCAGCAGCTTGGAACCCCCGGGGGCAGGAGAAAAACTGTTTTTT.

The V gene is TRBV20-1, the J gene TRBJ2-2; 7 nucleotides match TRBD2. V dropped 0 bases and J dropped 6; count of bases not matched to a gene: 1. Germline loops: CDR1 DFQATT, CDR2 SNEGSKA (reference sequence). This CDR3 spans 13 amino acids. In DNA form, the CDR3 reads TGCAGTGCTAGAGAGACTAGCCCCGGGGAGCTGTTTTTT. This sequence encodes CSARETSPGELFF.

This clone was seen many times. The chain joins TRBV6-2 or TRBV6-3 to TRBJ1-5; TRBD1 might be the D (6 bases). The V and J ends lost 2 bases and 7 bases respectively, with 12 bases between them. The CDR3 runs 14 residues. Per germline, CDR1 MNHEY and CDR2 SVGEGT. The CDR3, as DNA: TGTGCCAGCAGTTACCCAGGGGAGAGGCAGCCCCAGCATTTT. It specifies CASSYPGERQPQHF.

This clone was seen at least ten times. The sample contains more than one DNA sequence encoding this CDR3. CDR3 residues: CASSPQGLYNSPLHF. The DNA of the CDR3 is TGTGCCAGCAGCCCACAGGGGCTCTATAATTCACCCCTCCACTTT. The chain carries TRBV11-2 and TRBJ1-6; 7 bases are shared with TRBD1. Germline V gives CDR1 SGHAT, CDR2 FQNNGV. There are 15 residues in the CDR3. V dropped 5 bases and J dropped 3; count of bases not matched to a gene: 4.

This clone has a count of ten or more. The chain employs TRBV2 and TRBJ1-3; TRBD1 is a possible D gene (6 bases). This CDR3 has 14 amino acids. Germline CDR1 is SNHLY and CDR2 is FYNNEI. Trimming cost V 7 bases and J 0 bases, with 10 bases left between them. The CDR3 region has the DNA TGTGCCAGCATTACAGGGCTCTCTGGAAACACCATATATTTT. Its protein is CASITGLSGNTIYF. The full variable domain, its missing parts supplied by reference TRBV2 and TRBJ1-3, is EPEVTQTPSHQVTQMGQEVILRCVPISNHLYFYWYRQILGQKVEFLVSFYNNEISEKSEIFDDQFSVERPDGSNFTLKIRSTKLEDSAMYFCASITGLSGNTIYFGEGSWLTVV.

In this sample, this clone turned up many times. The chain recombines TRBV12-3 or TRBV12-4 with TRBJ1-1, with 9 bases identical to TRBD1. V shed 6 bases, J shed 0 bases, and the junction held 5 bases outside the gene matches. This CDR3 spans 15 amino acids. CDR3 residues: CASSLGQGVNTEAFF. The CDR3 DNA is TGTGCCAGCAGCCTGGGACAGGGCGTGAACACTGAAGCTTTCTTT.

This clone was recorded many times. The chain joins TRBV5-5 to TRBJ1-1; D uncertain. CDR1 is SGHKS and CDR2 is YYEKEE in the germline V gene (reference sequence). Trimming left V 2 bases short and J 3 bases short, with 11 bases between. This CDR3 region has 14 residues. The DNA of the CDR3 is TGTGCCAGCAGCTTTAGAGGGCCGGACACTGAAGCTTTCTTT. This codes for CASSFRGPDTEAFF. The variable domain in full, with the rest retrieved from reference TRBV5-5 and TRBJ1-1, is DAGVTQSPTHLIKTRGQQVTLRCSPISGHKSVSWYQQVLGQGPQFIFQYYEKEERGRGNFPDRFSARQFPNYSSELNVNALLLGDSALYLCASSFRGPDTEAFFGQGTRLTVV.

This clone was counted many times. DNA of the CDR3: TGTGCCAGCAGCGCTGGGGGCCTTAGCGGGACGACAGATACGCAGTATTTT. Translation: CASSAGGLSGTTDTQYF. The chain carries TRBV9 and TRBJ2-3; 8 nucleotides agree with TRBD2. Trimming removed 3 bases from V and 3 bases from J; junction bases left unmatched: 12. The CDR3 runs 17 residues. Germline CDR1 SGDLS, CDR2 YYNGEE.

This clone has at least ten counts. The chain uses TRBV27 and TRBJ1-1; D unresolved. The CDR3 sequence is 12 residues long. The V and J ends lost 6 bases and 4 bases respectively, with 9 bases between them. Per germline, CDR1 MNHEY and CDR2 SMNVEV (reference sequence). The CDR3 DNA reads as TGTGCCAGCAGAAAGGGAGGCACTGAAGCTTTCTTT. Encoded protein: CASRKGGTEAFF.